Listed below are T cell receptor beta chains from one sample, sequenced in a study of PD-L1 blockade in urothelial cancer. Measured with immunoSEQ multiplex PCR; TCRdb has only the in-frame clones, and not every one. The sample carries tens of thousands of clones, approximately 90% recorded once. The sequencing used PBMCs, collected around atezolizumab (anti-PD-L1) treatment. These receptors all stem from a woman in her sixties with urothelial cancer. Each CDR3 is given with its conserved first and last residue. Each record gives: CDR3 protein, V gene.

CASSNGVGETQYF | TRBV11-2
CASSGWDRGGDEQFF | TRBV7-9
CASSLQVGVGNTEAFF | TRBV13
CASLLPRGRQETQYF | TRBV5-8
CASSLVGSTDTQYF | TRBV5-1
CASSPKFGDRESQGGELFF | TRBV27
CAISEFRENTEAFF | TRBV10-3
CASSIDARTGDGGYTF | TRBV19
CASSKQGANTEAFF | TRBV6-5
CASSRLGAHTGELFF | TRBV2
CASSFEGLGLYEQYF | TRBV5-6
CASSTGTSGGAADTQYF | TRBV5-1
CASSTGQPTGELFF | TRBV5-4
CASSLDERGGTGELFF | TRBV5-1
CASSFRGGRNLLSYNEQFF | TRBV7-9
CASSRWGGGNTEAFF | TRBV5-6
CASSLERGLTGELFF | TRBV7-2
CASSEDTRIKTQYF | TRBV5-1
CSVVIRERSETQYF | TRBV29-1
CASSEGAGGWDNEQFF | TRBV2
CASSPLAGESYEQYF | TRBV18
CASPGASEAFF | TRBV7-2
CASSPTSVRKTQYF | TRBV28
CASSPFSGRADTGELFF | TRBV5-1
CASSVRSGTYEQYF | TRBV27
CASSYDNRGNEQYF | TRBV6-6
CASSGGRDYEQYF | TRBV18
CASSEGVHTSYEQYF | TRBV6-1
CASSLDRAISGNTIYF | TRBV5-4
CASSLGTGVLQETQYF | TRBV7-9
CASSPLSQGATEAFF | TRBV18
CASSIGGRYGYTF | TRBV2
CASSPRDGNQPQHF | TRBV7-9
CASSGGPYNEQFF | TRBV2
CASSQRLAGASQSSYEQYF | TRBV4-3
CASSFRDRGYEQYF | TRBV7-9
CASSQARLGTEQFF | TRBV4-3
CASSPGGAGARNEQFF | TRBV5-1
CATSRDKGNQPQHF | TRBV15
CASSLLGGRNEQYF | TRBV7-8
CASSWAGLGETQYF | TRBV6-5
CASSTGSGGASNEQFF | TRBV5-8
CASSLSQGAFYNSPLHF | TRBV27
CASSSPPTDTQYF | TRBV6-6
CASIGGNSYEQYF | TRBV7-9